A single sample is the source of the 23 T cell receptor beta chains below, sequenced in a study of regulatory T cells in long-lasting Graves disease. Time point reported: persistent/refractory GD, antithyroid drugs over 5 years with positive TRAb. Following extraction of RNA from PBMCs, that RNA was used to make the TCR library. Construction of TCR beta libraries relied on iRepertoire HTBI primers and on Arm-PCR targeting CDR3 regions. TCRdb processed the multiplex PCR reads anew with MiXCR; each CDR3 protein has one entry. The sample has about 460,000 distinct CDR3 sequences; about 22% are singletons. The sequencing here drew on peripheral blood mononuclear cells (PBMCs), taken when the disease was refractory, from a patient treated with antithyroid drugs. Source of these receptors: a female donor with Graves disease.

This clonotype was recorded a few times. The V call is TRBV3-1, the J call TRBJ2-7, with D unclear. Germline assignment: CDR1 LGHDT and CDR2 YNNKEL (reference sequence). The CDR3 covers 13 residues. Deletions cut 1 base from V and 5 bases from J, with 9 bases between. The CDR3 nucleotides read TGTGCCAGCAGCCAAGTCATAGGGCACGAGCAGTACTTC. Translation gives CASSQVIGHEQYF.

A few counts support this clonotype. This may come from a read error, since a much larger clone is one base off. The chain is built from TRBV7-2 and TRBJ2-7; 8 bases are shared with TRBD1. The CDR3 is 12 amino acids. Germline CDR1 and CDR2: SGHTA and FQGNSA. Losses at the gene ends were 6 bases for V and 5 bases for J; bases not matched to a gene: 3. CDR3 in DNA: TGTGCCAGCAGACTGACAGGGGACGAGCAGTACTTC. Protein sequence: CASRLTGDEQYF.

V is TRBV25-1 and J is TRBJ1-2, with a weak D call TRBD1 (5 bases). Trimming shortened V by 6 bases and J by 0 bases, and 14 bases separated the two germline ends. Germline CDR1 and CDR2: MGHDK and SYGVNS. This CDR3 has 15 residues. The CDR3 DNA sequence: TGTGCCAGCAGCATCCTATCGGGGGCTAACTATGGCTACACCTTC. Residues: CASSILSGANYGYTF.

This clonotype was counted many times. This chain connects TRBV6-1 to TRBJ2-5; no clear D gene. This CDR3 is built from 13 residues. The germline V and J ends were trimmed by 6 bases and 1 base, with 9 bases remaining between them. Germline V gene data show CDR1 as MNHNS and CDR2 as SASEGT. The CDR3 loop reads CASRIDGQETQYF. In DNA form, the CDR3 reads TGTGCCAGCAGGATCGACGGCCAAGAGACCCAGTACTTC.

The chain carries TRBV4-1 and TRBJ2-7; a weak D match, TRBD2 (7 bases). Per germline, CDR1 MGHRA and CDR2 YSYEKL. The CDR3 covers 16 residues. The V and J ends lost 3 bases and 4 bases respectively, with 19 bases between them. The CDR3 here is CASSHRTGGQLYEQYF. As DNA, the CDR3 is TGCGCCAGCAGCCACCGGACGGGGGGCCAGCTATACGAGCAGTACTTC.

V usage is TRBV27 and J usage is TRBJ1-1; TRBD1 is a possible D gene (5 bases). The V end lost 7 bases, the J end lost 6 bases, and 9 bases lay between the germline ends. In germline, CDR1 is MNHEY, CDR2 SMNVEV (reference sequence). The CDR3 has 11 amino acids. The DNA for the CDR3 is TGTGCCAGCAATCAGGGTGCTGAAGCTTTCTTT. Its protein product is CASNQGAEAFF.

This clonotype came up many times. The chain combines TRBV7-2 with TRBJ1-2, with D perhaps TRBD1 (6 bases). V gave up 2 bases and J gave up 4 bases, with 23 bases separating them. This CDR3 spans 18 amino acids. CDR1 SGHTA and CDR2 FQGNSA come from the germline V gene. CDR3 in amino acids: CASSLTFPGGQRGYGYTF. The DNA for the CDR3 is TGTGCCAGCAGCTTAACGTTCCCGGGGGGCCAGCGAGGCTATGGCTACACCTTC.

This clonotype was detected ten times or more. J is TRBJ2-7 and V is TRBV25-1; possible D gene TRBD1, 6 bases. CDR1 is MGHDK, CDR2 SYGVNS, per germline. CDR3 length: 13 amino acids. The V gene lost 5 bases and the J gene lost 1 base, with 9 bases spanning the gap. CDR3 coding DNA: TGTGCCAGCAGTAAAGGGGGTTCCTACGAGCAGTACTTC. This gives the protein CASSKGGSYEQYF.

This clonotype appeared many times. V usage is TRBV29-1 and J usage is TRBJ1-1; D remains unclear. CDR3 size: 14 residues. Trimming took off 7 bases at V and 1 base at J, with 16 bases between the two ends. Germline CDR1 reads SQVTM; CDR2 reads ANQGSEA. The CDR3 region has the DNA TGCAGCGCAACCAAAGGGCAGGCGAACACTGAAGCTTTCTTT. Translated: CSATKGQANTEAFF.

The rearrangement joins TRBV7-2 to TRBJ2-3; D possibly corresponds to TRBD1 (6 bases). The CDR3 extends over 18 amino acids. V gave up 5 bases and J gave up 8 bases, with 29 bases separating them. Per germline, CDR1 SGHTA and CDR2 FQGNSA. The CDR3, as DNA: TGTGCCAGCAGCCAGGCCAGGACAGCTCACCCGTGGGGACGTACGCAGTATTTT. Translated, it gives CASSQARTAHPWGRTQYF.

This rearrangement joins TRBV4-1 to TRBJ2-1; 14 bases agree with TRBD2. CDR3 length: 15 amino acids. The J segment lost 6 bases and the V segment lost 5 bases, leaving 3 bases of the junction unmatched. Germline V CDR1 and CDR2: MGHRA, YSYEKL. The CDR3 DNA follows: TGCGCCAGCAGCGTGACTAGCGGGAGGGCCAATGAGCAGTTCTTC. Translating it yields CASSVTSGRANEQFF.

The chain combines TRBV6-2 or TRBV6-3 with TRBJ2-7; D gene uncertain. The CDR3 loop spans 12 amino acids. CDR1 MNHEY and CDR2 SVGEGT come from the germline V gene. V gave up 4 bases and J gave up 5 bases, with 9 bases separating them. The CDR3 bases are TGTGCCAGCAGTTTCTGGATCCACGAGCAGTACTTC. Translated: CASSFWIHEQYF.

This clonotype was observed many times. The chain joins TRBV5-1 to TRBJ2-4, with TRBD2 matching over 8 bases. Germline values: CDR1 SGHRS, CDR2 YFSETQ. The CDR3 contains 13 residues. V shed 4 bases, J shed 8 bases, and the junction held 5 bases outside the gene matches. The CDR3 loop reads CASSPAGVDIQYF. The CDR3 region has the DNA TGCGCCAGCAGCCCAGCGGGAGTAGACATTCAGTACTTC.

Details on this clonotype: At one of its ends the junction is not consistent with the germline gene, which may arise from a read error. This chain uses TRBV10-3 with TRBJ1-6, with D uncertain. CDR1 ENHRY and CDR2 SYGVKD come from the germline V gene. CDR3 length: 15 amino acids. The CDR3 DNA reads as TGTGTCATCAGTGATCGTACGGCTGTTAATTCACCCCTCCACTTT. This translates into CVISDRTAVNSPLHF.

This clonotype has only a few counts. This rearrangement joins TRBV7-9 to TRBJ2-1; the match to TRBD2 covers 13 bases. The V and J ends lost 4 bases and 8 bases, in that order; junction bases with no gene match: 5. The CDR3 contains 15 residues. Germline CDR1 reads SEHNR; CDR2 reads FQNEAQ (reference sequence). The CDR3 sequence: CASSSGLAGSDEQFF. CDR3 bases: TGTGCCAGCAGCTCGGGACTAGCGGGATCGGATGAGCAGTTCTTC.

This chain joins TRBV16 and TRBJ2-1; D not certain. Between the trimmed V and J ends, which lost 2 bases and 5 bases, there was a span of 13 bases. Germline CDR1 is KGHSY and CDR2 is FQNENV. This CDR3 spans 15 amino acids. The DNA for the CDR3 is TGTGCCAGCAGCCAACCCACTTCGGGCCACAATGAGCAGTTCTTC. Its protein is CASSQPTSGHNEQFF.

CDR3 nucleotides: TGTGCCATCAGTGACCGACGACAGGGGGCCCACGACGGGGAGCTGTTTTTT. Translating it yields CAISDRRQGAHDGELFF. The chain is built from TRBV10-3 and TRBJ2-2; the match to TRBD1 covers 10 bases. J gave up 7 bases and V 3 bases, and 11 bases lay outside the gene matches. The CDR3 runs to 17 residues. Germline lookup yields CDR1 ENHRY and CDR2 SYGVKD.

The chain employs TRBV4-1 and TRBJ1-4; no firm D call. Trimming took 6 bases from V and 6 from J, leaving 17 bases between them. This CDR3 comprises 15 residues. Germline assignment: CDR1 MGHRA and CDR2 YSYEKL. In nucleotides, the CDR3 is TGCGCCAGCAGACCGACCGCGGAGGGTTATGAAAAACTGTTTTTT. Translated: CASRPTAEGYEKLFF.

This sequence joins TRBV28 and TRBJ2-4, with D tentatively TRBD2 (6 bases). With the DNA end fitting TRBJ2-1 better, the J assignment may be wrong. This CDR3 comprises 13 residues. The V gene's germline CDR1 is MDHEN and CDR2 SYDVKM. CDR3: CASSVISGNEQFF. The CDR3 DNA reads TGTGCCAGCAGCGTAATTAGCGGCAATGAGCAGTTCTTC.

This clonotype has at least ten counts. V gene TRBV7-9 combines with J gene TRBJ2-5, with D possibly TRBD1 on 6 matching bases. Germline V gene data show CDR1 as SEHNR and CDR2 as FQNEAQ (reference sequence). Trimming cost V 3 bases and J 3 bases, with 8 bases left between them. The CDR3 totals 13 residues. Here the CDR3 DNA reads TGTGCCAGCAGCTTCGGGGACAAAGAGACCCAGTACTTC. Protein product: CASSFGDKETQYF. The full variable domain, rest sourced from reference TRBV7-9 and TRBJ2-5, is DTGVSQNPRHKITKRGQNVTFRCDPISEHNRLYWYRQTLGQGPEFLTYFQNEAQLEKSRLLSDRFSAERPKGSFSTLEIQRTEQGDSAMYLCASSFGDKETQYFGPGTRLLVL.

This clonotype has a count of ten or more. V gene TRBV6-1 combines with J gene TRBJ2-5, with 8 bases that match TRBD2. V lost 2 bases, J lost 5 bases, and 25 bases stayed unmatched. Per germline, CDR1 MNHNS and CDR2 SASEGT. The CDR3 loop spans 21 amino acids. The CDR3 reads CASSERFGRGSSGARGETQYF. The CDR3 DNA follows: TGTGCCAGCAGTGAACGGTTCGGGAGGGGTAGTAGCGGGGCTCGAGGGGAGACCCAGTACTTC.

There are many counts of this clonotype. The chain links TRBV12-3 or TRBV12-4 to TRBJ1-2; D is uncertain. V lost 3 bases and J lost 8, with 10 bases in between. This CDR3 spans 12 amino acids. CDR3: CASSLPAGGYTF. As DNA, the CDR3 is TGTGCCAGCAGTTTGCCGGCCGGGGGCTACACCTTC.

V gene TRBV20-1 combines with J gene TRBJ1-5; D might be TRBD1 (5 bases). CDR3 length: 16 residues. Per the germline V gene, CDR1 is DFQATT and CDR2 is SNEGSKA (reference sequence). V was trimmed by 3 bases and J by 3 bases, leaving 18 bases between them. CDR3 region: CSARNGGAGPNQPQHF. The DNA for the CDR3 is TGCAGTGCTAGGAATGGGGGAGCTGGGCCCAATCAGCCCCAGCATTTT.